This T cell receptor (beta chain) is drawn from a study of CD8 T cells in ankylosing spondylitis. Study-level findings and limits: About 8 highly homologous variants made up a TCR beta motif, and this motif appeared characteristic of ankylosing spondylitis blood.

Germline-derived CDR1 and CDR2 are LGHDT and YNNKEL (reference sequence). The V gene lost 7 bases and the J gene lost 5 bases, with 11 bases spanning the gap. This CDR3 has 12 amino acids. Scientists made TCR beta libraries using quantitative 5'-RACE with molecular barcodes. From the 5' RACE reads, TCRdb called clonotypes with MiXCR, one entry per CDR3 protein. The sample yields about 250,000 distinct CDR3 sequences, 8% to 10% seen once. This clonotype has ten or more counts. What it binds is unknown. The chain employs TRBV3-1 and TRBJ2-5, with a weak D call TRBD1 (6 bases). Sequencing was done on a sample of blood, either unsorted or a sorted T cell fraction (not recorded which). This clonotype was sampled from a female donor with ankylosing spondylitis or in good health (not recorded which). CDR3 sequence: CASNRDPETQYF. The CDR3 DNA follows: TGTGCCAGCAACAGGGACCCCGAGACCCAGTACTTC.